These 10 T cell receptor beta chains were sequenced from one sample in a study of shared clonotypes between healthy human individuals. Measured with immunoSEQ multiplex PCR; TCRdb has only the in-frame clones, and not every one. The data show 1.4 million or so clones, 98% to 99% seen once. Material for sequencing was naive CD4+ T cells sorted from blood. As to subset: CD45RA+ positively selected. Receptors were obtained from a man aged 25 to 45 in good health.

The chain carries TRBV6-1 and TRBJ2-3; the D gene is possibly TRBD2 (5 bases). V was cut by 4 bases and J by 3 bases, with 11 bases left in between. Germline values: CDR1 MNHNS, CDR2 SASEGT. CDR3 size: 14 residues. Written as DNA, the CDR3 is TGTGCCAGCAGTGTGGGGAGAGGGACAGATACGCAGTATTTT. Translation gives CASSVGRGTDTQYF.

V usage is TRBV9 and J usage is TRBJ2-1, with 8 bases lining up with TRBD2. Germline CDR1 reads SGDLS; CDR2 reads YYNGEE. J was trimmed by 3 bases and V by 0 bases; bases with no gene match: 8. This CDR3 has 17 residues. CDR3 protein: CASSVALAAGGYNEQFF. The CDR3 DNA reads as TGTGCCAGCAGCGTAGCTCTTGCGGCGGGGGGCTACAATGAGCAGTTCTTC.

V and J are TRBV7-6 and TRBJ2-7; D not certain. The CDR3 runs to 14 residues. CDR1 is SGHVS, CDR2 FNYEAQ, per germline. Between the trimmed V and J ends, which lost 3 bases and 2 bases, there was a span of 11 bases. This chain's CDR3 is CASSFVAGAYEQYF. CDR3 sequence (DNA): TGTGCCAGCAGCTTCGTCGCAGGAGCCTACGAGCAGTACTTC.

The chain carries TRBV5-1 and TRBJ1-1, with a tentative D call TRBD1 (5 bases). The CDR3 has 13 amino acids. Per germline, CDR1 SGHRS and CDR2 YFSETQ. V lost 4 bases, J lost 3 bases, and 10 bases lay in between. This CDR3 is CASSGGLYTEAFF. The CDR3 DNA reads as TGCGCCAGCAGCGGGGGGTTGTACACTGAAGCTTTCTTT.

V usage is TRBV18 and J usage is TRBJ2-7; 10 bases fit TRBD1. Germline V lookup: CDR1 KGHSH, CDR2 LQKENI. The CDR3 totals 14 residues. With V trimmed by 8 bases and J by 3 bases, 7 bases remained unmatched. This CDR3 is CASTGQGRGYEQYF. The CDR3 nucleotides read TGTGCCAGCACGGGACAGGGGAGAGGCTACGAGCAGTACTTC.

The rearrangement joins TRBV12-5 to TRBJ2-7; D remains ambiguous. This CDR3 has 14 amino acids. V was cut by 10 bases and J by 1 base, with 17 bases left in between. Germline V gene sequence: CDR1 LGHNT, CDR2 FRNRAP. DNA of the CDR3: TGTGCTACGACCTACATGGCCGTATCCTACGAGCAGTACTTC. It yields the protein CATTYMAVSYEQYF.

The V gene is TRBV9, the J gene TRBJ2-7, with 10 bases aligning to TRBD2. V dropped 0 bases and J dropped 6; count of bases not matched to a gene: 6. CDR3 size: 15 residues. Germline-derived CDR1 and CDR2 are SGDLS and YYNGEE. Here the CDR3 reads CASSVGVAGGSEQYF. In DNA form, the CDR3 reads TGTGCCAGCAGCGTAGGGGTAGCGGGAGGATCCGAGCAGTACTTC.

The rearrangement joins TRBV5-5 to TRBJ2-1; D gene ambiguous. This CDR3 is 16 amino acids long. Trimming took 4 bases from V and 2 from J, leaving 16 bases between them. Germline V CDR1 and CDR2: SGHKS, YYEKEE (reference sequence). CDR3 amino acids: CASSKAPGAPYNEQFF. DNA for the CDR3: TGTGCCAGCAGCAAAGCCCCTGGAGCCCCCTACAATGAGCAGTTCTTC.

The chain uses TRBV18 and TRBJ2-1; 10 nucleotides line up with TRBD2. Per germline, CDR1 KGHSH and CDR2 LQKENI. J lost 4 bases, V lost 2 bases, and 11 bases had no gene match. This CDR3 is built from 18 residues. This chain's CDR3 is CASSPLKGSGRVYNEQFF. CDR3 in DNA: TGTGCCAGCTCACCATTAAAAGGAAGCGGGAGGGTTTACAATGAGCAGTTCTTC.

V usage is TRBV10-2 and J usage is TRBJ2-7, with D perhaps being TRBD1 or TRBD2 (6 bases each). The CDR3 has 16 amino acids. Germline loops: CDR1 WSHSY, CDR2 SAAADI. V dropped 4 bases and J dropped 2 bases, with 18 bases sitting between them. CDR3 nucleotide sequence: TGCGCCAGCAGTGTAGGATTAGCAGGGGAGGCCTACGAGCAGTACTTC. Translating it yields CASSVGLAGEAYEQYF.